This TCR beta chain was observed in a study of Graves' ophthalmopathy and Graves' hyperthyroidism. Broader study findings: In blood appeared most of the expanded thyroid clonotypes whose frequency exceeded 0.001.

RNA transcripts provided the template for amplifying TCR beta CDR3 regions. HTBI-primed RT-PCR formed the first round, and a multiplex PCR formed the second. TCRdb reprocessed the multiplex PCR reads with MiXCR, giving one entry per CDR3 protein. This table holds 600,000 to 650,000 distinct CDR3 sequences, about 20% found once. In this sample, this clonotype turned up a few times. What it binds is unknown. Researchers turned away patients with other autoimmune diseases, uncontrolled infections, pregnancy or lactation. The sample was peripheral blood. The TCR comes from a woman aged 18 to 35 with stable Graves' hyperthyroidism. Some clones in this sample may be carry-over from other donors' samples.

CDR3 region: CASSQDIITRYQPQHF. The DNA of the CDR3 is TGCGCCAGCAGCCAAGATATTATCACCAGATATCAGCCCCAGCATTTT. J is TRBJ1-5 and V is TRBV4-1; D is uncertain. Trimming took off 0 bases at V and 5 bases at J, with 14 bases between the two ends. Germline assignment: CDR1 MGHRA and CDR2 YSYEKL. There are 16 residues in the CDR3.